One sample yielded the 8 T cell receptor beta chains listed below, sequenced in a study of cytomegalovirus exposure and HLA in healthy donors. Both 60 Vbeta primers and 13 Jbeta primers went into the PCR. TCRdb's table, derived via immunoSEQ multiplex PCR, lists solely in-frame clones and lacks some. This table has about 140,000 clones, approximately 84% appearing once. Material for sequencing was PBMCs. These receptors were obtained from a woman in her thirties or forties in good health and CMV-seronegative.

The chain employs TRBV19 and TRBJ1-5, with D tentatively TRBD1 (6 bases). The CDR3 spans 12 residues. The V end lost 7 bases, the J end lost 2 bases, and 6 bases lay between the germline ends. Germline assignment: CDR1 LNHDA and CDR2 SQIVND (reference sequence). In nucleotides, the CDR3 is TGTGCCAGTACAGGGGGCAATCAGCCCCAGCATTTT. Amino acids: CASTGGNQPQHF.

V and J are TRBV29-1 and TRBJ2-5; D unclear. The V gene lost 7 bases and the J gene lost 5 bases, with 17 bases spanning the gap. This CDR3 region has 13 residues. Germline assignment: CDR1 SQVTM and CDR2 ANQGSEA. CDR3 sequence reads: CSAKIGSLETQYF. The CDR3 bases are TGCAGCGCTAAAATCGGTTCCTTGGAGACCCAGTACTTC. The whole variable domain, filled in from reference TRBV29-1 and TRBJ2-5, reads SAVISQKPSRDICQRGTSLTIQCQVDSQVTMMFWYRQQPGQSLTLIATANQGSEATYESGFVIDKFPISRPNLTFSTLTVSNMSPEDSSIYLCSAKIGSLETQYFGPGTRLLVL.

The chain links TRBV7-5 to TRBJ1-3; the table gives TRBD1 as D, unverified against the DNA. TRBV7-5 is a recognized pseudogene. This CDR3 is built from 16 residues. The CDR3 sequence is CARSSIGQGNENTIYF. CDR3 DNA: TGTGCCAGAAGCTCAATAGGACAGGGAAATGAAAACACCATATATTTT.

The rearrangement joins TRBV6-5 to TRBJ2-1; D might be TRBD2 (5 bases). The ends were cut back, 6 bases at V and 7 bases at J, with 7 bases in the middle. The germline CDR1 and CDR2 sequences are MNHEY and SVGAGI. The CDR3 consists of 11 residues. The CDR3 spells CASRLANEQFF. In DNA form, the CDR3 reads TGTGCCAGCAGGCTAGCTAATGAGCAGTTCTTC.

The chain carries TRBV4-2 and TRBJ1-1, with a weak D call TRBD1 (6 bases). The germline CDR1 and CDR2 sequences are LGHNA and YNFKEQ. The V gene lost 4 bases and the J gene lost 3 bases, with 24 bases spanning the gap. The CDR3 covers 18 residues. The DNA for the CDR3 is TGTGCCAGCAGCCCCTCGACAGGAGTGGGCAATTGGGACACTGAAGCTTTCTTT. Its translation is CASSPSTGVGNWDTEAFF.

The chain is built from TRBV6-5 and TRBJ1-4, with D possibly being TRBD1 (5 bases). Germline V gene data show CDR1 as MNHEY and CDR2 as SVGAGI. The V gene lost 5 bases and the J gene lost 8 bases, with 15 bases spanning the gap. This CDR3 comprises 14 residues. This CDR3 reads CASSDYQGFEKLFF. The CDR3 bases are TGTGCCAGCAGTGATTACCAGGGTTTCGAAAAACTGTTTTTT.

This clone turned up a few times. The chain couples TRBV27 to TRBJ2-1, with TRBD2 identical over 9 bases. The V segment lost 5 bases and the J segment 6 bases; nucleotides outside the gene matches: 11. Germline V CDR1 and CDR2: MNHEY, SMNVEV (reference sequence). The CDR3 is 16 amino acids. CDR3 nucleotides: TGTGCCAGCAGTATTCGTGGGTTAGCGGGAGCCAATGAGCAGTTCTTC. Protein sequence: CASSIRGLAGANEQFF.

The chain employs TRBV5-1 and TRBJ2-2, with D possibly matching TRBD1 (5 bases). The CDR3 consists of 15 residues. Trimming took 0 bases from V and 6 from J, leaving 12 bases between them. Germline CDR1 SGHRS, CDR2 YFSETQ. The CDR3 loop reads CASSLVQGSAGELFF. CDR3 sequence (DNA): TGCGCCAGCAGCTTGGTTCAGGGTTCCGCCGGGGAGCTGTTTTTT. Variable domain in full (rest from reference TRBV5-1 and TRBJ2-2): KAGVTQTPRYLIKTRGQQVTLSCSPISGHRSVSWYQQTPGQGLQFLFEYFSETQRNKGNFPGRFSGRQFSNSRSEMNVSTLELGDSALYLCASSLVQGSAGELFFGEGSRLTVL.